One and the same sample provided the 25 T cell receptor beta chains below, sequenced in a study of CD8+CD57+ T cells in acquired aplastic anemia. Profiling that covered TCR beta VDJ and CDR3 relied on genomic DNA as its template. TCRdb re-derived calls from the reads in MiXCR, one entry per CDR3 protein. In the table there are approximately 130,000 distinct CDR3 sequences, less than 45% of which are singletons. The specimen was sorted CD4+, CD8+, or CD8+CD57+ T cells (not recorded which) from PBMCs. The receptors were gathered from a human donor in good health, serving as a control.

This clonotype was recorded at least ten times. The chain recombines TRBV20-1 with TRBJ1-2, with TRBD1 identical over 8 bases. With V trimmed by 0 bases and J by 5 bases, 5 bases remained unmatched. Germline V CDR1 and CDR2: DFQATT, SNEGSKA (reference sequence). This CDR3 comprises 14 residues. The CDR3 loop reads CSARDWQGAYGYTF. CDR3 in DNA: TGCAGTGCTAGAGATTGGCAGGGGGCATATGGCTACACCTTC.

This clonotype was recorded at least ten times. This chain connects TRBV12-3 or TRBV12-4 to TRBJ2-7, with 9 bases lining up with TRBD2. The ends lost 3 bases at V and 4 bases at J; junction bases unmatched: 7. This CDR3 is built from 15 residues. The CDR3 protein is CASSLETSGPYEQYF. The DNA of the CDR3 is TGTGCCAGCAGTTTGGAGACTAGCGGCCCATACGAGCAGTACTTC.

The sample holds many counts of this clonotype. Here the CDR3 reads CASSLTPGISGNTIYF. Written as DNA, the CDR3 is TGTGCCAGCAGCTTAACCCCAGGGATCTCTGGAAACACCATATATTTT. The V call is TRBV11-1, the J call TRBJ1-3; TRBD1 might be the D (5 bases). Germline-derived CDR1 and CDR2 are SGHAT and FQDESV (reference sequence). With 2 bases removed from V and 0 bases from J, the gap between germline ends came to 11 bases. CDR3 length: 16 amino acids.

On this clonotype itself: A much larger clone lies a single base off, so this may be a read error. The chain links TRBV5-1 to TRBJ2-1; TRBD2 aligns across 9 bases. There are 16 residues in the CDR3. The germline CDR1 and CDR2 sequences are SGHRS and YFSETQ. J lost 6 bases, V lost 0 bases, and 7 bases had no gene match. The chain's CDR3 is CASSLASGLASNEQFF. The CDR3, as DNA: TGCGCCAGCAGCTTGGCCTCGGGACTAGCTTCCAATGAGCAGTTCTTC. Supplemented by reference TRBV5-1 and TRBJ2-1, the full variable domain reads KAGVTQTPRYLIKTRGQQVTLSCSPISGHRSVSWYQQTPGQGLQFLFEYFSETQRNKGNFPGRFSGRQFSNSRSEMNVSTLELGDSALYLCASSLASGLASNEQFFGPGTRLTVL.

This chain links TRBV29-1 with TRBJ2-5; D assignment may be TRBD1 or TRBD2 (6 bases each). Trimming cost V 5 bases and J 9 bases, with 19 bases left between them. The germline V gene encodes CDR1 SQVTM and CDR2 ANQGSEA. There are 13 residues in the CDR3. In DNA, the CDR3 is TGCAGCGTTTTTGTGGGGGGCCAGGAGGCCCAGTACTTC. Its translation is CSVFVGGQEAQYF.

The CDR3 is CASSREEGSFQPQHF. CDR3 nucleotides: TGTGCCAGCAGTCGGGAAGAGGGGTCGTTTCAGCCCCAGCATTTT. This sequence joins TRBV27 and TRBJ1-5, with D perhaps TRBD1 (5 bases). This CDR3 spans 15 amino acids. CDR1 is MNHEY and CDR2 is SMNVEV in the germline V gene (reference sequence). V was pared by 5 bases and J by 6 bases, with 17 bases between.

As concerns this clonotype: A read error is possible here, since a much larger clone lies one base away. The chain couples TRBV6-1 to TRBJ1-1; 7 bases are shared with TRBD1. J was trimmed by 9 bases and V by 6 bases; bases with no gene match: 16. The germline V gene has CDR1 MNHNS and CDR2 SASEGT. The CDR3 is made up of 15 amino acids. CDR3 nucleotide sequence: TGTGCCAGCAGCACCCGCCCGGACAGGTTTGATAAAGCTTTCTTT. Encoded protein: CASSTRPDRFDKAFF.

This clonotype occurred many times. This chain joins TRBV5-8 and TRBJ2-3; D might be TRBD2 (5 bases). V shed 2 bases and J shed 0 bases, with 13 bases lying between them. CDR3 length: 16 residues. The germline gives CDR1 SGHTS, CDR2 YDEGEE. The CDR3 DNA is TGTGCCAGCAGCTTCCGCCAGCGGAGTAGCACAGATACGCAGTATTTT. Protein sequence: CASSFRQRSSTDTQYF.

This chain joins TRBV29-1 and TRBJ2-5; D perhaps matches TRBD2 (7 bases). The CDR3 is 13 residues long. Germline loops: CDR1 SQVTM, CDR2 ANQGSEA. The V and J ends lost 3 bases and 3 bases respectively, with 11 bases between them. The DNA for the CDR3 is TGCAGCGTTGATGGGGGGGCGGAAGAGACCCAGTACTTC. Its protein product is CSVDGGAEETQYF.

This clonotype was recorded many times. The chain's CDR3 is CASTAGTDNQPQHF. In nucleotides, the CDR3 is TGTGCCAGTACCGCCGGGACAGACAATCAGCCCCAGCATTTT. The chain is built from TRBV19 and TRBJ1-5; 7 bases are a match to TRBD1. This CDR3 is built from 14 residues. Germline CDR1 and CDR2: LNHDA and SQIVND (reference sequence). Germline trimming cut 7 bases from V and 3 bases from J; bases unmatched to any gene: 6.

This clonotype was recorded many times. The rearrangement links TRBV20-1 to TRBJ2-3; no firm D call. Germline assignment: CDR1 DFQATT and CDR2 SNEGSKA (reference sequence). The CDR3 totals 16 residues. V was trimmed by 6 bases and J by 2 bases, leaving 21 bases between them. In DNA, the CDR3 is TGCAGTGCCAGCTGGAACGGAGAAACCCCCACAGATACGCAGTATTTT. As protein: CSASWNGETPTDTQYF.

The chain couples TRBV30 to TRBJ1-2; TRBD1 matches at 9 bases. Germline loops: CDR1 GTSNPN, CDR2 SVGIG (reference sequence). The CDR3 covers 14 residues. Trimming removed 3 bases from V and 2 bases from J; junction bases left unmatched: 4. The CDR3 DNA follows: TGTGCCTGGAGCAGGGACAGGGCAAACTATGGCTACACCTTC. This encodes CAWSRDRANYGYTF.

The CDR3 reads CASREGTGMGQPQHF. The CDR3 DNA follows: TGTGCCAGCAGGGAAGGGACAGGGATGGGACAGCCCCAGCATTTT. The V and J genes are TRBV6-4 and TRBJ1-5, with 9 bases fitting TRBD1. With V trimmed by 6 bases and J by 7 bases, 10 bases remained unmatched. The CDR3 is 15 residues long. Germline-derived CDR1 and CDR2 are MRHNA and SNTAGT.

Notes on this clonotype: A read error may explain this, as a much larger clone is one base away. The chain has TRBV9 and TRBJ2-5; tentative D call: TRBD2 (6 bases). In germline, CDR1 is SGDLS, CDR2 YYNGEE. The CDR3 runs 15 residues. CDR3 amino acids: CASSPPAGSQETRYF. CDR3 DNA: TGTGCCAGCAGCCCTCCAGCGGGCTCCCAAGAGACCCGGTACTTC.

Note on this clonotype: Given a much more abundant clone one base away, this may be a read error. V gene TRBV20-1 combines with J gene TRBJ1-1; no clear D. From germline, CDR1 is DFQATT and CDR2 SNEGSKA (reference sequence). The CDR3 loop spans 15 amino acids. V shed 0 bases and J shed 2 bases, with 13 bases lying between them. CDR3 sequence reads: CSARDLGQANTEAFF. The CDR3 DNA sequence: TGCAGTGCTAGAGATCTAGGTCAGGCTAACACTGAAGCTTTCTTT.

This clonotype was seen repeatedly, ten times or more. The gene calls are TRBV11-2 and TRBJ2-4, with 11 bases that match TRBD2. Germline loops: CDR1 SGHAT, CDR2 FQNNGV. There are 15 residues in the CDR3. Trimming cost V 6 bases and J 3 bases; bases outside gene matches: 4. In DNA form, the CDR3 reads TGTGCCAGCAGAACTAGCGGGAGTGGCAAAAACATTCAGTACTTC. Translating it yields CASRTSGSGKNIQYF. The full variable domain, its missing parts supplied by reference TRBV11-2 and TRBJ2-4, is EAGVAQSPRYKIIEKRQSVAFWCNPISGHATLYWYQQILGQGPKLLIQFQNNGVVDDSQLPKDRFSAERLKGVDSTLKIQPAKLEDSAVYLCASRTSGSGKNIQYFGAGTRLSVL.

A remark on this clonotype: This sequence may be a read error, since a much larger clone differs from it by one base. The chain joins TRBV20-1 to TRBJ2-7, with a tentative D call TRBD2 (7 bases). V gave up 3 bases and J gave up 4 bases, with 13 bases separating them. The CDR3 is made up of 13 amino acids. CDR1 and CDR2 (germline): DFQATT, SNEGSKA (reference sequence). The CDR3 here is CSASLGGAYEQYF. The CDR3 DNA reads TGCAGTGCTAGCCTAGGGGGGGCATACGAGCAGTACTTC.

This clonotype was observed at least ten times. V is TRBV12-3 or TRBV12-4 and J is TRBJ1-2; possible D gene TRBD1, 5 bases. Trimming took 6 bases from V and 0 from J, leaving 11 bases between them. The CDR3 has 14 amino acids. CDR3 residues: CASRADSPNYGYTF. CDR3 sequence (DNA): TGTGCCAGCAGGGCCGACAGTCCTAACTATGGCTACACCTTC.

The chain employs TRBV28 and TRBJ1-2; D gene ambiguous. Trimming removed 8 bases from V and 3 bases from J, with 13 bases in between. The germline V gene has CDR1 MDHEN and CDR2 SYDVKM. This CDR3 has 13 residues. The CDR3 here is CASATLGYYGYTF. CDR3 nucleotides: TGTGCCAGCGCGACCTTGGGCTACTATGGCTACACCTTC.

This chain uses TRBV7-3 with TRBJ2-7; a weak D match, TRBD2 (5 bases). Germline V gives CDR1 SGHTA, CDR2 FQGTGA. The CDR3 runs 15 residues. The V and J ends lost 2 bases and 5 bases respectively, with 16 bases between them. In DNA, the CDR3 is TGTGCCAGCAGCTTATCGCCGGGGATGGATCACGAGCAGTACTTC. It yields the protein CASSLSPGMDHEQYF.

The chain recombines TRBV7-9 with TRBJ1-1; 8 positions agree with TRBD1. The CDR3 contains 13 residues. Per the germline V gene, CDR1 is SEHNR and CDR2 is FQNEAQ (reference sequence). CDR3 sequence (DNA): TGTGCTTCGGACAGGGCCGATAACACTGAAGCTTTCTTT. Translating it yields CASDRADNTEAFF.

With regard to this clonotype: A much more abundant neighbour one base away suggests this may be a read error. The genes are TRBV3-1 and TRBJ1-1; D gene ambiguous. CDR3 length: 11 residues. Germline V gives CDR1 LGHDT, CDR2 YNNKEL (reference sequence). V was cut by 5 bases and J by 7 bases, with 8 bases left in between. The CDR3 DNA sequence: TGTGCCAGCAGCGGGCGTCTTGAAGCTTTCTTT. Its protein product is CASSGRLEAFF.

On this clonotype: A much larger clone differs by one base, so this may be a read error. V and J are TRBV4-1 and TRBJ1-5; 9 nucleotides match TRBD1. CDR1 and CDR2 (germline): MGHRA, YSYEKL. This CDR3 contains 15 residues. The junction had 6 bases not matched to a gene; V was cut back by 4 bases and J by 5 bases. The CDR3 spells CASSPGQGGHQPQHF. CDR3 in DNA: TGCGCCAGCAGCCCGGGACAGGGAGGCCATCAGCCCCAGCATTTT.

Here the CDR3 reads CASSEAIQGDYGYTF. The DNA for the CDR3 is TGTGCCAGCAGTGAAGCTATACAGGGCGACTATGGCTACACCTTC. V gene TRBV2 combines with J gene TRBJ1-2; D perhaps matches TRBD1 (6 bases). V was trimmed by 0 bases and J by 3 bases, leaving 11 bases between them. From germline, CDR1 is SNHLY and CDR2 FYNNEI. The CDR3 runs 15 residues.

The chain couples TRBV5-6 to TRBJ2-5; tentatively, D is TRBD1 (5 bases). V was pared by 0 bases and J by 8 bases, with 17 bases between. The CDR3 length is 15 residues. CDR1 and CDR2 (germline): SGHDT, YYEEEE. Here the CDR3 reads CASSLEGQGLHTQYF. The CDR3 DNA is TGTGCCAGCAGCTTGGAGGGGCAGGGCTTGCACACCCAGTACTTC.